Following are 14 T cell receptor beta chains from one sample sequenced in a study of blood T cells in healthy people across ages (dated by TCRdb to between 2014 and 2017). The method behind the library was 5' RACE. TCRdb names Illumina HiSeq 2500 as the instrument used. The second PCR ran for roughly 7 to 11 cycles and used a J-beta primer mix along with a sample-barcoded 5' primer. TCRdb's own reprocessing of the public reads used fastp at Q25 and MiXCR and kept productive beta chains. Rows are unified per CDR3 protein, each entry keeping the most common DNA and genes. This sample is represented by about 1.8 million distinct CDR3 sequences; 49% of them were singletons. Approximately 2% of the sample is in the top ten clones. The sequencing input was blood. All receptors derive from a woman aged 40 to 50 in good health.

This chain uses TRBV24-1 with TRBJ2-5, with D possibly being TRBD2 (6 bases). The CDR3 consists of 14 residues. Trimming cost V 6 bases and J 2 bases, with 12 bases left between them. Germline loops: CDR1 KGHDR, CDR2 SFDVKD. CDR3 amino acids: CATSTVRGQETQYF. The CDR3 region has the DNA TGTGCCACCAGTACAGTTCGGGGGCAAGAGACCCAGTACTTC.

The rearrangement uses TRBV12-3 or TRBV12-4 and TRBJ2-5, with D perhaps matching TRBD1 or TRBD2 (6 bases each). Trimming shortened V by 7 bases and J by 11 bases, and 26 bases separated the two germline ends. The CDR3 length is 15 residues. CDR3 sequence reads: CASTQGGQVQNEQYF. The CDR3, as DNA: TGTGCCAGCACACAAGGGGGGCAGGTCCAAAATGAGCAGTACTTC.

The rearrangement uses TRBV4-3 and TRBJ2-7; D may match TRBD1 or TRBD2 (6 bases each). This CDR3 contains 16 residues. Trimming shortened V by 7 bases and J by 3 bases, and 22 bases separated the two germline ends. The germline CDR1 and CDR2 sequences are LGHNA and YSLEER. The DNA for the CDR3 is TGCGCCAGCAATGCGCGGCCTCCGGGGGCGAGCTACGAGCAGTACTTC. This codes for CASNARPPGASYEQYF.

The chain employs TRBV15 and TRBJ2-4, with unresolved D. V was cut by 7 bases and J by 0 bases, with 13 bases left in between. Per the germline V gene, CDR1 is LNHNV and CDR2 is YYDKDF (reference sequence). The CDR3 extends over 15 amino acids. This CDR3 reads CATIDGGLAKNIQYF. CDR3 coding DNA: TGTGCCACCATCGACGGTGGGCTAGCCAAAAACATTCAGTACTTC.

The gene calls are TRBV2 and TRBJ1-2; unclear D gene. V lost 7 bases and J 0 bases, leaving 6 bases between the germline ends. This CDR3 spans 12 amino acids. CDR1 and CDR2 (germline): SNHLY, FYNNEI. DNA for the CDR3: TGTGCCAGCATGTGGGCTAACTATGGCTACACCTTC. Encoded protein: CASMWANYGYTF.

This clonotype was seen a few times. V is TRBV6-5 and J is TRBJ2-3, with a possible D match to TRBD2 (6 bases). Germline CDR1 reads MNHEY; CDR2 reads SVGAGI. Deletions cut 6 bases from V and 2 bases from J, with 15 bases between. The CDR3 contains 15 residues. CDR3 bases: TGTGCCAGCAGCCTACTTAGCGGAACCACAGATACGCAGTATTTT. This gives the protein CASSLLSGTTDTQYF.

This chain connects TRBV5-1 to TRBJ2-7, with 7 bases aligning to TRBD2. The CDR3 consists of 15 residues. The germline CDR1 and CDR2 sequences are SGHRS and YFSETQ. V lost 0 bases to trimming and J lost 3 bases; unmatched junction nucleotides: 6. CDR3 sequence reads: CASSLGWRGNYEQYF. The CDR3, as DNA: TGCGCCAGCAGCTTGGGATGGCGGGGGAACTACGAGCAGTACTTC.

The chain links TRBV15 to TRBJ2-4, with D perhaps TRBD2 (6 bases). The J call is uncertain, as TRBJ2-7 better fits the DNA end. The germline CDR1 and CDR2 sequences are LNHNV and YYDKDF (reference sequence). The CDR3 runs 14 residues. The CDR3 nucleotides are TGTGCCACCAGCAAGGGACTGGCGGCCTACGAGCAGTACTTC. As protein: CATSKGLAAYEQYF.

This chain joins TRBV27 and TRBJ1-6; D unresolved. CDR3 length: 18 amino acids. Germline values: CDR1 MNHEY, CDR2 SMNVEV (reference sequence). V was clipped by 1 base and J by 0 bases, with 13 bases between them. CDR3 in DNA: TGTGCCAGCAGTTTATTGTGGACTCAGAGCTCCTATAATTCACCCCTCCACTTT. Amino acids: CASSLLWTQSSYNSPLHF.

The V and J genes are TRBV7-3 and TRBJ2-3; 9 nucleotides line up with TRBD2. The CDR3 is made up of 18 amino acids. CDR1 SGHTA and CDR2 FQGTGA come from the germline V gene. Trimming cost V 1 base and J 2 bases; bases outside gene matches: 10. This CDR3 is CASSLSPPLAGYTDTQYF. The CDR3 nucleotides read TGTGCCAGCAGCTTAAGCCCTCCCCTAGCGGGGTACACAGATACGCAGTATTTT.

The chain carries TRBV12-3 or TRBV12-4 and TRBJ2-2, with 7 positions matching TRBD1. The CDR3 extends over 14 amino acids. The V gene end was trimmed by 6 bases and the J gene end by 5 bases; junction bases not matched to a gene: 6. This CDR3 is CASRKGTVTGELFF. CDR3 DNA: TGTGCCAGCAGGAAAGGGACAGTAACCGGGGAGCTGTTTTTT.

This CDR3 reads CAISDGQGARYEQYF. Here the CDR3 DNA reads TGTGCCATCAGCGACGGACAGGGGGCACGTTACGAGCAGTACTTC. This chain joins TRBV10-3 and TRBJ2-7; 11 bases map to TRBD1. The trim removed 6 bases at V and 4 bases at J, leaving 8 bases unmatched. Germline V gives CDR1 ENHRY, CDR2 SYGVKD. The CDR3 is 15 amino acids.

This clonotype came up a few times. The chain couples TRBV4-2 to TRBJ2-5; TRBD2 agrees at 10 bases. The ends lost 0 bases at V and 2 bases at J; junction bases unmatched: 3. The CDR3 is made up of 16 amino acids. Germline V gene sequence: CDR1 LGHNA, CDR2 YNFKEQ. This chain's CDR3 is CASSQDQTSGQETQYF. The DNA for the CDR3 is TGTGCCAGCAGCCAAGACCAGACTAGCGGGCAAGAGACCCAGTACTTC.

This clonotype was detected a few times. The J gene is TRBJ2-1, the V gene TRBV6-5; D remains ambiguous. Per germline, CDR1 MNHEY and CDR2 SVGAGI. The CDR3 totals 13 residues. This chain's CDR3 is CATCRDQNNEQFF. CDR3 DNA: TGTGCTACGTGTAGGGATCAGAACAATGAGCAGTTCTTC.